This T cell receptor beta chain is from a study of beta chain features in type 1 diabetes (dated by TCRdb to 2017 to 2018). As for the study more broadly: Patients and healthy donors did not differ in mean age, gender distribution, total cell number or subset yield. A total of 107,917,701 sorted cells were examined across all samples, and RNA yield correlated strongly with the number of cells per subset. Whereas all 30 or so donors provided naive and central memory subsets, regulatory and stem cell-like memory subsets were isolated from just 8 patients and about eight healthy donors. The study compared the TCRB repertoires of sorted circulating CD4+ T cell subsets in recently diagnosed type 1 diabetes patients with those in matched healthy donors.

In the germline V gene (reference sequence), CDR1 corresponds to LNHNV and CDR2 to YYDKDF. Inclusive of the bounding cysteine and phenylalanine, the CDR3 is 13 residues long. Only CDR3 DNA remains: 39 bases, in frame from the first base. Trimming takes 1 base from V and 4 bases from J, and the germline ends sit 4 bases apart. Regarding this clone: Its antigen has not been determined. Base qualities are not provided; no much larger clone lies one nucleotide away.

The entire isolated RNA was reverse transcribed using the High Capacity cDNA Reverse Transcription Kit, and thus expressed TCRB transcripts were sequenced. Naive, central memory and regulatory T cell samples underwent deep immunoSEQ sequencing, averaging around 4 million total reads per sample. Sorted cells were lysed in RLT buffer, and RNA was extracted using DNase-treated RNeasy Micro or Mini kits according to cell number. Each cell subset was processed on its own to prevent cross-contamination, while patient and healthy donor samples were processed together. Using the immunoSEQ multiplex PCR, TCRB sequences were amplified from cDNA into 87-bp fragments spanning the CDR3 region. Amplicons were sequenced on the Illumina HiSeq platform. As for how the authors treated the data: Synthetic template baselines were used to correct PCR bias computationally, reads within Hamming distance 2 were collapsed together, and singletons that could not be merged were discarded. Reads were aligned against IMGT so that V, D and J genes, CDR3 length and insertions or deletions at six rearrangement sites could be assigned. Within each subset, clonotype counts were normalized to sorted cell number, and only after that were true diversity and Gini coefficients computed with the tcR R package. Repertoire sharing was quantified using the overlap coefficient calculated on TCRB nucleotide sequences. Out-of-frame TCRB sequences from naive cells were analyzed as a proxy for the pre-selection repertoire. What TCRdb holds here is the immuneACCESS table cut down to in-frame rearrangements. Part of the clones is not present; checked against another copy, under half of the missing clones reflect an unresolved V gene, and the others are unexplained. That table supplies the V and J calls and clone size; D and trimming were determined from the DNA. Recorded for this sample are 300,000 to 450,000 clones; 10% to 15% of them occurred a single time. The ten top clones hold about 0.01% of the sample.

From each donor, a single peripheral blood sample of approximately 110 mL on average was drawn into heparinised tubes. A BD FACSAria II was used to sort naive, central memory, regulatory and stem cell-like memory CD4+ T cells with a panel that included CD45RO, CCR7, CD25, CD127, CD95 and CD27. Purity was above 98% for every sorted population. PBMCs were isolated right away by Lymphoprep density gradient centrifugation and were stained directly, without culture. To minimize batch effects, samples were stained and sorted in pairs, one healthy donor with one patient per experiment. Results the study describes overall, beyond this receptor: Fewer insertions and more nucleotide deletions at VDJ recombination sites were observed in patients with type 1 diabetes, implying thymic rearrangement abnormalities. Shorter templates might be favored by PCR, yet because patient and control samples were amplified and corrected together, any such skew would affect both groups equally. A moderate but significant shortening of TCRB CDR3 length was observed in type 1 diabetes patients in all four CD4+ subsets. Because cDNA was sequenced instead of genomic DNA, highly expressing activated cells could be over-represented, though the groups showed no difference in activation or CD3 levels. Because the HLA sub-analyses included only small numbers of individuals, any influence of HLA type on TCRB rearrangement was left unresolved. Naive, central memory and regulatory TCRB repertoires appeared to be more alike among patients than among healthy donors.

Recombination linked TRBV15 to TRBJ1-4; no D segment can be confidently identified. This receptor was taken from a woman aged 18-30 years with type 1 diabetes. The specimen was naive CD4+ T cells from blood. The cell subset or site label for this specimen denotes: true naive CD4+ T cells. CDR3 sequence: CATSRASNEKLFF. The nucleotide sequence is TGTGCCACCAGCAGAGCGAGTAATGAAAAACTGTTTTTT.